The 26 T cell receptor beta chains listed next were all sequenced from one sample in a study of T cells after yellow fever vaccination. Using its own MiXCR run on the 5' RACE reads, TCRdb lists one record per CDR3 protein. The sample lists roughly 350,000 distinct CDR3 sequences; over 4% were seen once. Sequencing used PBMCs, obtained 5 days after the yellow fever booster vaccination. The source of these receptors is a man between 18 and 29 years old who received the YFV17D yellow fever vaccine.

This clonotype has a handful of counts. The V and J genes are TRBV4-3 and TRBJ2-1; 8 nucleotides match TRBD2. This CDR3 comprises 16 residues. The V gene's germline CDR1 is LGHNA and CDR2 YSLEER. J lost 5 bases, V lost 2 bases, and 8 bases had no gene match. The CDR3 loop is CASSQTSGGRHNEQFF. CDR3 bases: TGCGCCAGCAGCCAAACTAGCGGTGGGAGACACAATGAGCAGTTCTTC.

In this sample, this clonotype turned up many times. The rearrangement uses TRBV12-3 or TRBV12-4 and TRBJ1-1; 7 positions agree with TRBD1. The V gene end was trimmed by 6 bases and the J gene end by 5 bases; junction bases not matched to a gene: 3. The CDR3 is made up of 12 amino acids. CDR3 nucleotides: TGTGCCAGCAGCCTGACAGGGACTGAAGCTTTCTTT. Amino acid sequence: CASSLTGTEAFF.

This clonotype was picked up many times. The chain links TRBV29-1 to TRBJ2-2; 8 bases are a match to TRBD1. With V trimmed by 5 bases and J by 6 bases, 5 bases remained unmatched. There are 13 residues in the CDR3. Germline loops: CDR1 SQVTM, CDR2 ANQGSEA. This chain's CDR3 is CSVSTGGAGELFF. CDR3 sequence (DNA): TGCAGCGTTTCTACAGGGGGAGCCGGGGAGCTGTTTTTT.

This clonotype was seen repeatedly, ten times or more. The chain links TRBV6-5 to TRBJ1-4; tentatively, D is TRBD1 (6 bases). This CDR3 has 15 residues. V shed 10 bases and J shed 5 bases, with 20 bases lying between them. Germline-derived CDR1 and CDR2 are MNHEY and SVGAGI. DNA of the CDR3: TGTGCCACGGGCTTGGGGGCGTATGACAATGAAAAACTGTTTTTT. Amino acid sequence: CATGLGAYDNEKLFF.

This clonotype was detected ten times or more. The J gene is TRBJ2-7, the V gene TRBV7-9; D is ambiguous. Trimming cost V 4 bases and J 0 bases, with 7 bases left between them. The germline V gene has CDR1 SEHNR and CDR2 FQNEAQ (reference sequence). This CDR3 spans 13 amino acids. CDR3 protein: CASSSASSYEQYV. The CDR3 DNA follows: TGTGCCAGCAGCTCCGCCAGCTCCTACGAGCAGTACGTC.

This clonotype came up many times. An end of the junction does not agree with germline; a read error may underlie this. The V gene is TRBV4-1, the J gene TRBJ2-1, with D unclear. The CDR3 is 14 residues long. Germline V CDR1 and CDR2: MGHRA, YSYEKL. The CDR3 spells CASTQLDGINEQFF. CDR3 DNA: TGCGCCAGCACCCAACTCGATGGGATCAATGAGCAGTTCTTC.

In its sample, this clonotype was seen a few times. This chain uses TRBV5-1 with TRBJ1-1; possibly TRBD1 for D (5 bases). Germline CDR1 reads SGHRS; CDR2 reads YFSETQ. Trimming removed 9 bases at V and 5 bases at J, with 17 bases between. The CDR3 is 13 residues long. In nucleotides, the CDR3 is TGCGCCACCTCAGTGGGACTGGAGACTGAAGCTTTCTTT. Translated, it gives CATSVGLETEAFF.

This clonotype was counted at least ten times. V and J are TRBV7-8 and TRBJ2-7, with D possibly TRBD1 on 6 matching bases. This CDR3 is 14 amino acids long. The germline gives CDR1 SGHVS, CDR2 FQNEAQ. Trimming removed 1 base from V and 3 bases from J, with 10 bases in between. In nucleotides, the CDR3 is TGTGCCAGCAGCTTAGTACTGGACAGCTACGAGCAGTACGTC. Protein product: CASSLVLDSYEQYV.

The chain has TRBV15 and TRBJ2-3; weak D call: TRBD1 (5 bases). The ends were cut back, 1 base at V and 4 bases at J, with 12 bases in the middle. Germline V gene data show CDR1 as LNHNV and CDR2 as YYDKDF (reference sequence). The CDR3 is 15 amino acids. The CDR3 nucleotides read TGTGCCACCAGCAGAGGTGTTAGGGGTCCAGATACGCAGTATTTT. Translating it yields CATSRGVRGPDTQYF.

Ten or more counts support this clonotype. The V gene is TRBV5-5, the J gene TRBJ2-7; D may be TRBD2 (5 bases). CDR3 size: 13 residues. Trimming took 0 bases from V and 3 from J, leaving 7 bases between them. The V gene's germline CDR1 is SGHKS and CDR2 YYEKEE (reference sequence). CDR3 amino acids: CASSLGRDYEQYV. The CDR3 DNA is TGTGCCAGCAGCTTGGGACGGGACTACGAGCAGTACGTC.

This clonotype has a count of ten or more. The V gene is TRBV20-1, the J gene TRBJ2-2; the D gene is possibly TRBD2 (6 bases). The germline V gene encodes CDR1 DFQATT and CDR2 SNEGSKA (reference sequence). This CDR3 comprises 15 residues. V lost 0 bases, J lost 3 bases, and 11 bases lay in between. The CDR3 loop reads CSARDLGEDTGELFF. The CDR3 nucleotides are TGCAGTGCTAGAGATCTAGGGGAGGACACCGGGGAGCTGTTTTTT.

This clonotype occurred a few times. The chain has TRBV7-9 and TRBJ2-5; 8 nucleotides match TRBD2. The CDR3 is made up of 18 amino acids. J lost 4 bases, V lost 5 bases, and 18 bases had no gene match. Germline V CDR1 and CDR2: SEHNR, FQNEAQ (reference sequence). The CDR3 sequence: CASSPRQRGILPAETQYF. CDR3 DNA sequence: TGTGCCAGCAGCCCCCGTCAGCGGGGGATACTCCCGGCAGAGACCCAGTACTTC.

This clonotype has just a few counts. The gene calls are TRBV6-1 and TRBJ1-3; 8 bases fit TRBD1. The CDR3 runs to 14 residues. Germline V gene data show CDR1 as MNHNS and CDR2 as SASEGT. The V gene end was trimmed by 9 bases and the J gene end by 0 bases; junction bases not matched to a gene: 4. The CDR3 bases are TGTGCCAGTTACAGGGGGACCTCTGGAAACACCATATATTTT. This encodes CASYRGTSGNTIYF.

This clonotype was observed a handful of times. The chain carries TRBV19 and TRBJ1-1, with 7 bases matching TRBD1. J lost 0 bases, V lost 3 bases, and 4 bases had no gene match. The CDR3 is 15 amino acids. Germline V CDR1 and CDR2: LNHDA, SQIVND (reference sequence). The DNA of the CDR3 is TGTGCCAGTAGTATCGCGGGACAGATGAACACTGAAGCTTTCTTT. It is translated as CASSIAGQMNTEAFF.

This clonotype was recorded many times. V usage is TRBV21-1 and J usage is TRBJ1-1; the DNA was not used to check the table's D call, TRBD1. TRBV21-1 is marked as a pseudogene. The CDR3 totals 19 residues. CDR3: CASSKARGRGVLMNTEAFF. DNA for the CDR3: TGTGCCAGCAGCAAAGCGCGGGGCAGGGGCGTCCTAATGAACACTGAAGCTTTCTTT.

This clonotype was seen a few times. CDR3 sequence: CASSPLAPETQYF. The CDR3 nucleotides read TGTGCCAGCAGCCCACTCGCCCCAGAGACCCAGTACTTC. The chain is built from TRBV28 and TRBJ2-5; D gene unclear. With 6 bases removed from V and 4 bases from J, the gap between germline ends came to 12 bases. This CDR3 comprises 13 residues. Germline V gives CDR1 MDHEN, CDR2 SYDVKM.

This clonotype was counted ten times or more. CDR3 amino acids: CASSFQGVTEAFF. CDR3 nucleotides: TGCGCCAGCAGTTTCCAGGGGGTGACTGAAGCTTTCTTT. The chain combines TRBV5-1 with TRBJ1-1; 7 positions agree with TRBD1. The trim removed 5 bases at V and 5 bases at J, leaving 6 bases unmatched. The V gene's germline CDR1 is SGHRS and CDR2 YFSETQ. The CDR3 totals 13 residues.

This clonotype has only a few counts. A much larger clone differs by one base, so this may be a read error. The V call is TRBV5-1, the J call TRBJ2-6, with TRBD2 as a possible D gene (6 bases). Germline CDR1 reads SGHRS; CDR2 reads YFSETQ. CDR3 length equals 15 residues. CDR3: CPSSLGGGGANVLTF. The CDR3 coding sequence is TGCCCCAGCAGCTTGGGAGGCGGTGGGGCCAACGTCCTGACTTTC.

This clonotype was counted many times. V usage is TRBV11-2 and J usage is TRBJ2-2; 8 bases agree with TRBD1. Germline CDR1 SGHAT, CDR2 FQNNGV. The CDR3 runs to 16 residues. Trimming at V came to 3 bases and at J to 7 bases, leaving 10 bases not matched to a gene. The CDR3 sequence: CASSLAGQGNDGELFF. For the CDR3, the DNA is TGTGCCAGCAGCTTGGCTGGACAGGGTAATGACGGGGAGCTGTTTTTT. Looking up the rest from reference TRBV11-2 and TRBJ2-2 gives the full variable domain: EAGVAQSPRYKIIEKRQSVAFWCNPISGHATLYWYQQILGQGPKLLIQFQNNGVVDDSQLPKDRFSAERLKGVDSTLKIQPAKLEDSAVYLCASSLAGQGNDGELFFGEGSRLTVL.

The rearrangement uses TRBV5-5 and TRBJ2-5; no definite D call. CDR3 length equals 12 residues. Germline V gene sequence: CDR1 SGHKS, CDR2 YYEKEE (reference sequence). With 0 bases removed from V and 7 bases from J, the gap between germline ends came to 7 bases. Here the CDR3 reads CASSLGVVTQYF. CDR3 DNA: TGTGCCAGCAGCTTGGGGGTCGTGACCCAGTACTTC.

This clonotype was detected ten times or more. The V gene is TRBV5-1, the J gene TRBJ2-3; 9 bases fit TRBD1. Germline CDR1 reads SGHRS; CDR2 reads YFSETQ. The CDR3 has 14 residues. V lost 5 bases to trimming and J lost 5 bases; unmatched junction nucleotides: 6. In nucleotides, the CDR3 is TGCGCCAGCAGACAGGGGGCGCAGGGAGATACGCAGTATTTT. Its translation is CASRQGAQGDTQYF. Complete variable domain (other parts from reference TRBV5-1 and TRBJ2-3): KAGVTQTPRYLIKTRGQQVTLSCSPISGHRSVSWYQQTPGQGLQFLFEYFSETQRNKGNFPGRFSGRQFSNSRSEMNVSTLELGDSALYLCASRQGAQGDTQYFGPGTRLTVL.

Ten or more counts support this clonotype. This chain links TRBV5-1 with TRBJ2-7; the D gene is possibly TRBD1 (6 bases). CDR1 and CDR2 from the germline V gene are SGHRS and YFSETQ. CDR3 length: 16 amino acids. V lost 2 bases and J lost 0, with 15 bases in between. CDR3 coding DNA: TGCGCCAGCAGCTTAGGTACCGGACAGAGCTCCTACGAGCAGTACTTC. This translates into CASSLGTGQSSYEQYF.

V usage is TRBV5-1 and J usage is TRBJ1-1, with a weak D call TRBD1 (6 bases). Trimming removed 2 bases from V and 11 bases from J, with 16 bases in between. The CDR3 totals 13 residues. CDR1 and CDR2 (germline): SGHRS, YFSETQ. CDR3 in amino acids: CASSFNREGMAFF. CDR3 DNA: TGCGCCAGCAGCTTTAACAGGGAAGGAATGGCTTTCTTT.

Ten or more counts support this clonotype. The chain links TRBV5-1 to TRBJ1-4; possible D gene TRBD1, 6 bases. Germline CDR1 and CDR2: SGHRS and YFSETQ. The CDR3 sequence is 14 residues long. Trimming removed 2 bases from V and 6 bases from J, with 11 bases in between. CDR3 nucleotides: TGCGCCAGCAGCTTCACAGGGTTCGATGAAAAACTGTTTTTT. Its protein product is CASSFTGFDEKLFF. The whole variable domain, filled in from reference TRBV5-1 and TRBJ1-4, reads KAGVTQTPRYLIKTRGQQVTLSCSPISGHRSVSWYQQTPGQGLQFLFEYFSETQRNKGNFPGRFSGRQFSNSRSEMNVSTLELGDSALYLCASSFTGFDEKLFFGSGTQLSVL.

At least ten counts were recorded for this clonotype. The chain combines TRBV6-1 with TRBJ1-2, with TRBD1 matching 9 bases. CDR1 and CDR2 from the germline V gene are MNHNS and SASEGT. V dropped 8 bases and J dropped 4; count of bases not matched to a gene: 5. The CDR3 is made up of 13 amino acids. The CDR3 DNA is TGTGCCAGCCGGGACAGGGAGATCTATGGCTACACCTTC. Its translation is CASRDREIYGYTF.

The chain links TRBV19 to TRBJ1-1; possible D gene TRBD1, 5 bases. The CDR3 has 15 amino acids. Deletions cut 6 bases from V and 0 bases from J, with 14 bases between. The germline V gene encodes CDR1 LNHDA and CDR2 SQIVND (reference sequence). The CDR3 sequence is CASSNNGGLNTEAFF. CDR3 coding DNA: TGTGCCAGTAGCAATAACGGGGGTTTGAACACTGAAGCTTTCTTT.